The TCR beta chain under discussion was sequenced for a study of STAT3 mutations in large granular lymphocyte leukemia. Overall study context: Among longitudinally sequenced T-LGLL patients, roughly half had canonical activating STAT3 mutations detected.

Germline-derived CDR1 and CDR2 are SGHTA and FQGNSA. Trimming cost V 4 bases and J 0 bases, with 6 bases left between them. The CDR3 has 13 residues. As for this clone: Its antigen is as yet unknown.

The study's findings and limits: All newly emerging clones after therapy were STAT3 wild type. At least one immunodominant TCR beta clonotype appeared in every T-cell large granular lymphocyte leukemia patient. Some patients had dominant TCR clones larger than their STAT3 mutant burden.

Each sample's TCRbeta library yielded on average roughly 42,000 productive templates. Here immunoSEQ multiplex PCR was the method, and the copy in TCRdb shows in-frame clones only, minus some. This sample has over 30,000 clones, with about 88% found just once. Sequencing was carried out using PBMCs. This clonotype was obtained from a human donor with T large granular lymphocyte leukemia. Some clones in this sample may be carry-over from other donors' samples. J is TRBJ1-1 and V is TRBV7-2, with D unresolved. CDR3 DNA sequence: TGTGCCAGCAGCTCTCAAATGAACACTGAAGCTTTCTTT. Translation gives CASSSQMNTEAFF. Filled out from reference TRBV7-2 and TRBJ1-1, the complete variable domain reads GAGVSQSPSNKVTEKGKDVELRCDPISGHTALYWYRQSLGQGLEFLIYFQGNSAPDKSGLPSDRFSAERTGGSVSTLTIQRTQQEDSAVYLCASSSQMNTEAFFGQGTRLTVV.